The rows below give T cell receptor beta chains drawn from one sample of a study of human T cells and chemical hapten exposure. TCRdb passed the RACE reads through MiXCR, listing each CDR3 protein once. In the table there are some 340,000 distinct CDR3 sequences, approximately 6.3% of which are singletons. Specimen: whole blood, collected in connection with sensitization to the hapten diphenylcyclopropenone (DPC). The source is a young woman with alopecia areata. Some clones in this sample may be carry-over from other donors' samples. The CDR3 runs from the conserved cysteine through the conserved F or W. Each record gives: J gene, V gene, D gene, clone size, CDR3 protein, CDR3 DNA. D genes are given only for firm matches. Clone sizes are given selectively: once, few, many, or a class where the clone is expanded.

j_gene: TRBJ1-5
v_gene: TRBV2
d_gene: TRBD1
abundance: few
CDR3aa: CASSDAGQGPYSNQPQHF
CDR3nt: TGTGCCAGCAGTGATGCGGGACAGGGCCCATATAGCAATCAGCCCCAGCATTTT

j_gene: TRBJ2-3
v_gene: TRBV6-2/TRBV6-3
d_gene: .
abundance: few
CDR3aa: CASSYWGGLNTDTQYF
CDR3nt: TGTGCCAGCAGTTACTGGGGAGGTCTCAACACAGATACGCAGTATTTT

j_gene: TRBJ2-2
v_gene: TRBV12-5
d_gene: .
abundance: few
CDR3aa: CASGLVLGQNTGELFF
CDR3nt: TGTGCTAGTGGTTTGGTACTGGGGCAGAACACCGGGGAGCTGTTTTTT

j_gene: TRBJ1-3
v_gene: TRBV11-1
d_gene: .
abundance: .
CDR3aa: CASSSGPSRNTIYF
CDR3nt: TGTGCCAGCAGCTCGGGACCGTCTCGAAACACCATATATTTT

j_gene: TRBJ2-5
v_gene: TRBV6-1
d_gene: .
abundance: .
CDR3aa: CASSPGLATGAKRVTQYF
CDR3nt: TGTGCCAGCAGCCCTGGACTGGCAACCGGGGCTAAAAGAGTAACCCAGTACTTC

j_gene: TRBJ2-5
v_gene: TRBV6-1
d_gene: .
abundance: many
CDR3aa: CASSDPPGLLQETQYF
CDR3nt: TGTGCCAGCAGTGATCCCCCCGGACTGCTCCAAGAGACCCAGTACTTC

j_gene: TRBJ1-2
v_gene: TRBV29-1
d_gene: .
abundance: .
CDR3aa: CSVDPREPNYGYTF
CDR3nt: TGCAGCGTAGACCCCAGGGAACCTAACTATGGCTACACCTTC

j_gene: TRBJ2-3
v_gene: TRBV5-4
d_gene: TRBD2
abundance: few
CDR3aa: CASSERTSGAGDTQYF
CDR3nt: TGTGCCAGCAGCGAAAGGACTAGCGGGGCCGGAGATACGCAGTATTTT

j_gene: TRBJ1-2
v_gene: TRBV7-6
d_gene: TRBD1
abundance: .
CDR3aa: CASSLGGGGGYTF
CDR3nt: TGTGCCAGCAGCTTAGGAGGGGGCGGCGGCTACACCTTC

j_gene: TRBJ1-6
v_gene: TRBV5-1
d_gene: .
abundance: few
CDR3aa: CASSPSGGVYNSPLHF
CDR3nt: TGCGCCAGCAGCCCCTCCGGAGGGGTTTATAATTCACCCCTCCACTTT

j_gene: TRBJ1-3
v_gene: TRBV12-3/TRBV12-4
d_gene: .
abundance: few
CDR3aa: CASSSRHSGNTIYF
CDR3nt: TGTGCCAGCAGTTCGCGGCACTCTGGAAACACCATATATTTT

j_gene: TRBJ2-6
v_gene: TRBV3-1
d_gene: .
abundance: many
CDR3aa: CASSSGAGAGANVLTF
CDR3nt: TGTGCCAGCAGTTCCGGTGCAGGGGCTGGGGCCAACGTCCTGACTTTC

j_gene: TRBJ1-5
v_gene: TRBV6-5
d_gene: .
abundance: .
CDR3aa: CASSRNRVNQPQHF
CDR3nt: TGTGCCAGCAGTCGCAACAGGGTCAATCAGCCCCAGCATTTT

j_gene: TRBJ1-5
v_gene: TRBV2
d_gene: TRBD1
abundance: .
CDR3aa: CASSGGQNQPQHF
CDR3nt: TGTGCCAGCAGTGGGGGACAGAATCAGCCCCAGCATTTT

j_gene: TRBJ1-2
v_gene: TRBV9
d_gene: .
abundance: .
CDR3aa: CASSVGGANYGYTF
CDR3nt: TGTGCCAGCAGCGTAGGAGGGGCAAACTATGGCTACACCTTC

j_gene: TRBJ2-2
v_gene: TRBV7-3
d_gene: .
abundance: many
CDR3aa: CASSLAAGAGTGELFF
CDR3nt: TGTGCCAGCAGCTTAGCGGCGGGGGCCGGCACCGGGGAGCTGTTTTTT

j_gene: TRBJ2-5
v_gene: TRBV12-3/TRBV12-4
d_gene: TRBD2
abundance: .
CDR3aa: CASSTPGLAETQYF
CDR3nt: TGTGCCAGCAGTACTCCGGGACTAGCGGAGACCCAGTACTTC

j_gene: TRBJ1-5
v_gene: TRBV12-3/TRBV12-4
d_gene: .
abundance: .
CDR3aa: CASSFADSNQPQHF
CDR3nt: TGTGCCAGCAGTTTCGCAGATAGCAATCAGCCCCAGCATTTT

j_gene: TRBJ2-1
v_gene: TRBV3-1
d_gene: .
abundance: .
CDR3aa: CASSQEGGESPYNEQFF
CDR3nt: TGTGCCAGCAGCCAAGAAGGAGGCGAGTCCCCCTACAATGAGCAGTTCTTC

j_gene: TRBJ2-2
v_gene: TRBV9
d_gene: .
abundance: few
CDR3aa: CASSVGGTFNTGELFF
CDR3nt: TGTGCCAGCAGCGTAGGAGGGACTTTCAACACCGGGGAGCTGTTTTTT

j_gene: TRBJ1-5
v_gene: TRBV9
d_gene: .
abundance: .
CDR3aa: CAPLESGTSNQPQHF
CDR3nt: TGTGCCCCCCTCGAATCCGGGACCAGCAATCAGCCCCAGCATTTT

j_gene: TRBJ1-1
v_gene: TRBV12-3/TRBV12-4
d_gene: .
abundance: .
CDR3aa: CASSGDAEAFF
CDR3nt: TGTGCCAGCAGCGGGGACGCTGAAGCTTTCTTT

j_gene: TRBJ1-4
v_gene: TRBV7-9
d_gene: TRBD1
abundance: few
CDR3aa: CATGQGNEKLFF
CDR3nt: TGTGCCACCGGACAGGGAAATGAAAAACTGTTTTTT

j_gene: TRBJ2-7
v_gene: TRBV5-1
d_gene: .
abundance: many
CDR3aa: CASSLADLSSSYEQYF
CDR3nt: TGCGCCAGCAGCTTGGCGGACCTATCGAGCTCCTACGAGCAGTACTTC

j_gene: TRBJ1-1
v_gene: TRBV20-1
d_gene: TRBD1
abundance: .
CDR3aa: CSARGGGEKNTEAFF
CDR3nt: TGCAGTGCTAGGGGAGGGGGCGAAAAGAACACTGAAGCTTTCTTT

j_gene: TRBJ1-3
v_gene: TRBV12-3/TRBV12-4
d_gene: TRBD1
abundance: many
CDR3aa: CASSLPQGPSGNTIYF
CDR3nt: TGTGCCAGCAGTCTTCCACAGGGGCCTTCTGGAAACACCATATATTTT

j_gene: TRBJ1-2
v_gene: TRBV6-1
d_gene: .
abundance: .
CDR3aa: CASSKGTYGYTF
CDR3nt: TGTGCCAGCAGTAAGGGGACCTATGGCTACACCTTC

j_gene: TRBJ2-3
v_gene: TRBV5-1
d_gene: .
abundance: few
CDR3aa: CASSLWNSTPDTQYF
CDR3nt: TGCGCCAGCAGCTTGTGGAACTCGACGCCAGATACGCAGTATTTT

j_gene: TRBJ1-2
v_gene: TRBV29-1
d_gene: .
abundance: .
CDR3aa: CSAGDPSGGYTF
CDR3nt: TGCAGCGCCGGGGACCCCTCGGGAGGCTACACCTTC

j_gene: TRBJ1-1
v_gene: TRBV6-6
d_gene: .
abundance: .
CDR3aa: CASISPGGAAFF
CDR3nt: TGTGCCAGCATTTCCCCTGGGGGGGCCGCTTTCTTT

j_gene: TRBJ1-3
v_gene: TRBV10-3
d_gene: .
abundance: few
CDR3aa: CAFRDTTSGNTIYF
CDR3nt: TGTGCCTTTCGGGACACAACCTCTGGAAACACCATATATTTT

j_gene: TRBJ1-1
v_gene: TRBV5-1
d_gene: .
abundance: few
CDR3aa: CASSAQGWAFF
CDR3nt: TGCGCCAGCAGCGCACAGGGATGGGCTTTCTTT

j_gene: TRBJ2-1
v_gene: TRBV25-1
d_gene: TRBD1
abundance: .
CDR3aa: CATRVFPGQGNDEQFF
CDR3nt: TGTGCCACCCGTGTCTTTCCGGGACAGGGTAACGATGAGCAGTTCTTC

j_gene: TRBJ2-3
v_gene: TRBV29-1
d_gene: TRBD2
abundance: .
CDR3aa: CSVEVAGGRDTQYF
CDR3nt: TGCAGCGTTGAGGTAGCGGGGGGGCGGGATACGCAGTATTTT

j_gene: TRBJ1-3
v_gene: TRBV7-6
d_gene: .
abundance: .
CDR3aa: CASSLGATGFSGNTIYF
CDR3nt: TGTGCCAGCAGCTTAGGGGCTACAGGGTTCTCTGGAAACACCATATATTTT

j_gene: TRBJ1-3
v_gene: TRBV10-3
d_gene: .
abundance: many
CDR3aa: CAISPSGNTIYF
CDR3nt: TGTGCCATCAGTCCCTCTGGAAACACCATATATTTT

j_gene: TRBJ2-6
v_gene: TRBV15
d_gene: .
abundance: few
CDR3aa: CATSTSLRVASGANVLTF
CDR3nt: TGTGCCACCAGCACGAGCCTCCGGGTTGCCTCTGGGGCCAACGTCCTGACTTTC

j_gene: TRBJ2-3
v_gene: TRBV20-1
d_gene: .
abundance: many
CDR3aa: CSSRTVILGDTQYF
CDR3nt: TGCAGTTCCCGGACAGTCATCTTGGGAGATACGCAGTATTTT

j_gene: TRBJ1-4
v_gene: TRBV12-3/TRBV12-4
d_gene: TRBD1
abundance: few
CDR3aa: CASSRTGYELFF
CDR3nt: TGTGCCAGCAGTCGGACAGGTTATGAACTGTTTTTT

j_gene: TRBJ1-1
v_gene: TRBV6-5
d_gene: TRBD1
abundance: .
CDR3aa: CASSYSRQGEAEAFF
CDR3nt: TGTGCCAGCAGTTACTCAAGACAGGGAGAGGCTGAAGCTTTCTTT

j_gene: TRBJ2-1
v_gene: TRBV11-1
d_gene: TRBD2
abundance: many
CDR3aa: CASSLVAGGARGQFF
CDR3nt: TGTGCCAGCAGCTTAGTGGCCGGGGGGGCCAGAGGGCAGTTCTTC

j_gene: TRBJ1-1
v_gene: TRBV29-1
d_gene: .
abundance: many
CDR3aa: CSVEPGAGTEAFF
CDR3nt: TGCAGCGTTGAACCTGGGGCCGGGACTGAAGCTTTCTTT